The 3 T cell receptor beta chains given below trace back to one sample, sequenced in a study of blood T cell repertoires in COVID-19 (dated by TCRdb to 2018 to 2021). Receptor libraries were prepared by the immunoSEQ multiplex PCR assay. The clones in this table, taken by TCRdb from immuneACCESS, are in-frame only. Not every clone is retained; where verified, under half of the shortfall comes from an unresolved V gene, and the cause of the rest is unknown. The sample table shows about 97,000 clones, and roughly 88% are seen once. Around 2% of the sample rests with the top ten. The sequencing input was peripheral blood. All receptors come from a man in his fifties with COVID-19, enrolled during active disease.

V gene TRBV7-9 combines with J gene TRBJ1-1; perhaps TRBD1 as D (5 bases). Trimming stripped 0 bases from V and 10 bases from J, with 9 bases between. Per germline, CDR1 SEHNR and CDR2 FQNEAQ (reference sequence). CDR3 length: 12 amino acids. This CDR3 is CASSLALGVAFF. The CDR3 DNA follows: TGTGCCAGCAGCTTAGCGCTAGGGGTAGCTTTCTTT.

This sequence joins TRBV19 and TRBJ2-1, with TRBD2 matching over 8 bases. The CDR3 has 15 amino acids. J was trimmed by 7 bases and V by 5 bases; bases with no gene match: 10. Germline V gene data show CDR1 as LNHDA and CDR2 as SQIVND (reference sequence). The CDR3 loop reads CASSPRGGHNNEQFF. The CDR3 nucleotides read TGTGCCAGTAGTCCCCGGGGGGGCCATAATAATGAGCAGTTCTTC.

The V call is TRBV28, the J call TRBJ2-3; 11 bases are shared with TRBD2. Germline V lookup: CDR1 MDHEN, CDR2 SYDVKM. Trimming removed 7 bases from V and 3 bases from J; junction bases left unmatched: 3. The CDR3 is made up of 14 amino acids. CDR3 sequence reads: CASTASGGTDTQYF. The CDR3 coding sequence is TGTGCCAGCACTGCTAGCGGGGGGACAGATACGCAGTATTTT.